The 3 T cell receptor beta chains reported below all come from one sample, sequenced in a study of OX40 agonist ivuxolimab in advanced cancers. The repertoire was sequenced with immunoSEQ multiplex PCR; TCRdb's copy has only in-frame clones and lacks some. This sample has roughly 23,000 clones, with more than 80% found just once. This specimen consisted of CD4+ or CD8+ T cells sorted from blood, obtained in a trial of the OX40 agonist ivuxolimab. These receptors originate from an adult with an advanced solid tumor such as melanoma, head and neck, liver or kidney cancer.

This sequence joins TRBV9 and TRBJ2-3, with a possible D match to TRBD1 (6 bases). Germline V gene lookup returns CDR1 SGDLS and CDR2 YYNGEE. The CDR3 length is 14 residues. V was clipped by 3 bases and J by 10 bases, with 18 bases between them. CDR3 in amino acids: CASSGQGPGSAQYF. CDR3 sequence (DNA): TGTGCCAGCAGCGGGCAGGGGCCCGGGTCGGCGCAGTATTTT.

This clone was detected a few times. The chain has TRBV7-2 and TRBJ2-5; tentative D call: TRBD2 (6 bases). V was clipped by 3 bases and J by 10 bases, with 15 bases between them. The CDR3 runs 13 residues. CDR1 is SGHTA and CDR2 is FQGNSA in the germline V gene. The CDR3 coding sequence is TGTGCCAGCAGCTTCGCGGGGCGTCGGAGCCAGTACTTC. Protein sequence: CASSFAGRRSQYF.

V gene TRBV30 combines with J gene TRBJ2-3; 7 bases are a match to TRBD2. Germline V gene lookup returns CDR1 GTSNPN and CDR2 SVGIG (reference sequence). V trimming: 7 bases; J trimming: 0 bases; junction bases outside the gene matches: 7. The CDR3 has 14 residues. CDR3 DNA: TGTGCCTTCCAGCGGGGACCTAGCACAGATACGCAGTATTTT. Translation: CAFQRGPSTDTQYF.